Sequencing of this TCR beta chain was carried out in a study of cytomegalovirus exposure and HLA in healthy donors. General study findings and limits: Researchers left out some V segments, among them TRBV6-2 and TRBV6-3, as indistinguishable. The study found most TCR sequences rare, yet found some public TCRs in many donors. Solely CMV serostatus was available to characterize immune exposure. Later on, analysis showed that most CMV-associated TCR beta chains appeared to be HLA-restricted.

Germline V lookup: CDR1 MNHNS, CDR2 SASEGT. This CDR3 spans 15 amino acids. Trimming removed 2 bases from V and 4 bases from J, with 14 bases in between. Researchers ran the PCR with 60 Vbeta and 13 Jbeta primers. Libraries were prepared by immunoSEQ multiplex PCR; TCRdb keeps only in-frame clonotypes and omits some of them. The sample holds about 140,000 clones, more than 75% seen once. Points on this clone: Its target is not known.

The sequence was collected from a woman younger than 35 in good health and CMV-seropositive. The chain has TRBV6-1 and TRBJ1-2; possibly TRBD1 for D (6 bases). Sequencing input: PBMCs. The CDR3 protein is CASSEQGTPGYGYTF. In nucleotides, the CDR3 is TGTGCCAGCAGTGAACAGGGGACCCCCGGCTATGGCTACACCTTC.